Listed below are T cell receptor beta chains from one sample, sequenced in a study of blood T cells in healthy people across ages. TCRdb fed the 5' RACE reads into MiXCR, producing one record per CDR3 protein. Of around 1.1 million distinct CDR3 sequences listed, approximately 38% are singletons. The sample consisted of blood. Receptors were obtained from a man between 18 and 29 years old in good health. The CDR3 runs from the conserved cysteine through the conserved F or W. A D gene is named only where the DNA matches it firmly. Where a row states a size, it is once, few, many or the class of an expanded clone; other rows omit it.

CDR3nt	CDR3aa	d_gene	abundance	v_gene	j_gene
TGTGCCAGCACCATAGCGGGGGGGCCCGACACAGATACGCAGTATTTT	CASTIAGGPDTDTQYF	TRBD2	-	TRBV6-4	TRBJ2-3
TGTGCCAGCAGTTTAAGAGGGGGAAGCACTGAAGCTTTCTTT	CASSLRGGSTEAFF	-	-	TRBV28	TRBJ1-1
TGTGCCAGCAGCGTAGTCCCCGGACTAGCGGGGAGCGCGAACACCGGGGAGCTGTTTTTT	CASSVVPGLAGSANTGELFF	TRBD2	-	TRBV9	TRBJ2-2
TGTGCCAGCAGTTTCGACAGGGGGCGAGGTGAGCAGTTCTTC	CASSFDRGRGEQFF	TRBD1	-	TRBV27	TRBJ2-1
TGTGCCAGCAGCGTAGGTAGGGGACAGAACAATGAGCAGTTCTTC	CASSVGRGQNNEQFF	TRBD1	few	TRBV9	TRBJ2-1
TGCGCCAGCAGACAGGAGACTGAAGCTTTCTTT	CASRQETEAFF	-	few	TRBV5-1	TRBJ1-1
TGCGCCAGCAGCTCGTTTGGGGGAATCCAGTACTTC	CASSSFGGIQYF	-	few	TRBV5-1	TRBJ2-4
TGTGCCATCAGTGATGGAGTTAGCTCCTACAATGAGCAGTTCTTC	CAISDGVSSYNEQFF	-	few	TRBV10-3	TRBJ2-1
TGTGCCAGCGTTGGGGGGGGGAGCACAGATACGCAGTATTTT	CASVGGGSTDTQYF	TRBD2	few	TRBV28	TRBJ2-3
TGTGCCAGCAGTGTTGATTCACTGAACACTGAAGCTTTCTTT	CASSVDSLNTEAFF	-	-	TRBV2	TRBJ1-1
TGTGCCAGCAGTGCTGGGGAAAAACTGTTTTTT	CASSAGEKLFF	-	-	TRBV2	TRBJ1-4
TGTGCCAGCAGCTTAGGAGCAGGGCCCACTGAAGCTTTCTTT	CASSLGAGPTEAFF	-	-	TRBV7-9	TRBJ1-1
TGTGCCAGCAGCTTAACGACCGGGGAGCTGTTTTTT	CASSLTTGELFF	-	many	TRBV7-9	TRBJ2-2
TGTGCCAGCTCCCCGAACTCAGGCGACCAAGACTATGGCTACACCTTC	CASSPNSGDQDYGYTF	-	few	TRBV18	TRBJ1-2
TGTGCCAGTAAGTCGGTCATCATGCTGCGATCACCCCTCCACTTT	CASKSVIMLRSPLHF	-	-	TRBV19	TRBJ1-6
TGTGCCAGCAAGGACGGCAATCAGCCCCAGCATTTT	CASKDGNQPQHF	-	-	TRBV28	TRBJ1-5